This is a list of T cell receptor beta chains from one sample in a study of cytomegalovirus exposure and HLA in healthy donors. Profiled with immunoSEQ multiplex PCR; TCRdb holds only in-frame clones, not every one. The table includes around 220,000 clones, roughly 83% detected once. The sequencing input was PBMCs. The receptors here all came from a young woman in good health and CMV-seropositive. Each CDR3 is given with its conserved first and last residue. D genes are given only for firm matches. For some rows the clone size is stated as once, few or many, or as a class when expanded; others skip it.

CDR3 DNA: TGCAGTGCTCTCCCTGTCACTGAAGCTTTCTTT
CDR3 protein: CSALPVTEAFF
D gene: -
J gene: TRBJ1-1
clone size: -
V gene: TRBV20-1

CDR3 DNA: TGTGCCAGCAGCTTTAAAGGGATGAACACTGAAGCTTTCTTT
CDR3 protein: CASSFKGMNTEAFF
D gene: -
J gene: TRBJ1-1
clone size: -
V gene: TRBV13

CDR3 DNA: TGTGCCAGCAGCGCAAGTTTATGGACAGATGAGACCCAGTACTTC
CDR3 protein: CASSASLWTDETQYF
D gene: -
J gene: TRBJ2-5
clone size: -
V gene: TRBV9

CDR3 DNA: TGTGCCAGCAACGGCCATCGAGGCGTGACCGGGGAGCTGTTTTTT
CDR3 protein: CASNGHRGVTGELFF
D gene: -
J gene: TRBJ2-2
clone size: -
V gene: TRBV11-3

CDR3 DNA: TGTGCCAGCAGCTTAGAAGATACAGAGGAAGGAGGCTACACCTTC
CDR3 protein: CASSLEDTEEGGYTF
D gene: -
J gene: TRBJ1-2
clone size: -
V gene: TRBV7-9

CDR3 DNA: TGTGCCAGCAGCCGGACAGGGATATTAGAGCCCCAGCATTTT
CDR3 protein: CASSRTGILEPQHF
D gene: TRBD1
J gene: TRBJ1-5
clone size: -
V gene: TRBV7-2

CDR3 DNA: TGTGCCAGCTCACCCCCGACAGGGGCCTTTACCGAGCAGTACTTC
CDR3 protein: CASSPPTGAFTEQYF
D gene: TRBD1
J gene: TRBJ2-7
clone size: many
V gene: TRBV18

CDR3 DNA: TGTGCCAGCAGCCCCGGACAACGGACAGGGGCTCCTGGCTACACCTTC
CDR3 protein: CASSPGQRTGAPGYTF
D gene: TRBD1
J gene: TRBJ1-2
clone size: -
V gene: TRBV4-2

CDR3 DNA: TGTGCCATCGGGAGCGGGCCGAACACCGGGGAGCTGTTTTTT
CDR3 protein: CAIGSGPNTGELFF
D gene: -
J gene: TRBJ2-2
clone size: few
V gene: TRBV10-3

CDR3 DNA: TGTGCCAGCAGCCCGGACAGGGTCTACGAGCAGTACTTC
CDR3 protein: CASSPDRVYEQYF
D gene: TRBD1
J gene: TRBJ2-7
clone size: -
V gene: TRBV7-9

CDR3 DNA: TGTGCCAGCCGAAATCTAGGGGGCAATGAGCAGTTCTTC
CDR3 protein: CASRNLGGNEQFF
D gene: -
J gene: TRBJ2-1
clone size: once
V gene: TRBV27

CDR3 DNA: TGTGCCAGCAGCCGGACAAAGGGGACTAGCCGTTCCGGGGAGCTGTTTTTT
CDR3 protein: CASSRTKGTSRSGELFF
D gene: TRBD2
J gene: TRBJ2-2
clone size: -
V gene: TRBV11-3

CDR3 DNA: TGTGCCAGCAGCCAAGCCGGGACACGGGCGAACACTGAAGCTTTCTTT
CDR3 protein: CASSQAGTRANTEAFF
D gene: -
J gene: TRBJ1-1
clone size: -
V gene: TRBV6-6

CDR3 DNA: TGTGCCAGCAGCCAAGATGGAACCTCTGGGGCCAACGTCCTGACTTTC
CDR3 protein: CASSQDGTSGANVLTF
D gene: -
J gene: TRBJ2-6
clone size: -
V gene: TRBV14

CDR3 DNA: TGCAGCGTTGAGGTAGCGGGAGTGGATACGCAGTATTTT
CDR3 protein: CSVEVAGVDTQYF
D gene: TRBD2
J gene: TRBJ2-3
clone size: -
V gene: TRBV29-1

CDR3 DNA: TGTGCCTGGAGTGTACCCGACAGGGAGTTCTCTGGAAACACCATATATTTT
CDR3 protein: CAWSVPDREFSGNTIYF
D gene: TRBD1
J gene: TRBJ1-3
clone size: -
V gene: TRBV30

CDR3 DNA: TGTGCCAGCAGCGTAGGGCCCGGGGGTCGATACGAGCAGTACTTC
CDR3 protein: CASSVGPGGRYEQYF
D gene: -
J gene: TRBJ2-7
clone size: -
V gene: TRBV9

CDR3 DNA: TGCAGCGTTGAATTTACAGCTTCCTATGGCTACACCTTC
CDR3 protein: CSVEFTASYGYTF
D gene: -
J gene: TRBJ1-2
clone size: -
V gene: TRBV29-1

CDR3 DNA: TGTGCCAGCAGGGACAGCGCGAGCCTCACAGATACGCAGTATTTT
CDR3 protein: CASRDSASLTDTQYF
D gene: -
J gene: TRBJ2-3
clone size: -
V gene: TRBV27

CDR3 DNA: TGTGCCATCTCACCTAATGGGGGCACTGAAGCTTTCTTT
CDR3 protein: CAISPNGGTEAFF
D gene: -
J gene: TRBJ1-1
clone size: -
V gene: TRBV27

CDR3 DNA: TGTGCCAGCAGCTTGGGTCTTGGGTGCACCTTC
CDR3 protein: CASSLGLGCTF
D gene: -
J gene: TRBJ1-2
clone size: -
V gene: TRBV5-4

CDR3 DNA: TGTGCCAGCAGCTTAAGACCGGGACACCCCTATGACTACACCTTC
CDR3 protein: CASSLRPGHPYDYTF
D gene: -
J gene: TRBJ1-2
clone size: few
V gene: TRBV7-3